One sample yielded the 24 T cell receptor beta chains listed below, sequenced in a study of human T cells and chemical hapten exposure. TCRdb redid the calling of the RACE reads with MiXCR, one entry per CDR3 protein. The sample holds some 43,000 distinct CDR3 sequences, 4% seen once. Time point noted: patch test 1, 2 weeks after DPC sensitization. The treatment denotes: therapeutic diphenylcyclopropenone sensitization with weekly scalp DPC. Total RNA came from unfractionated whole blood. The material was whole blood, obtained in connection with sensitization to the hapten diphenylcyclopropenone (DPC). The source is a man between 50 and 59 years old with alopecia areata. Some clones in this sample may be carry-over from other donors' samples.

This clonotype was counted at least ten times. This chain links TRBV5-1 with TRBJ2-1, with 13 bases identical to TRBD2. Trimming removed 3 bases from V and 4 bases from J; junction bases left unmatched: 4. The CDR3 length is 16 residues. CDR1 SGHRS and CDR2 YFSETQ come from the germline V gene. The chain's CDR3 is CASSWGTSGIYNEQFF. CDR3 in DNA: TGCGCCAGCAGCTGGGGGACTAGCGGGATTTACAATGAGCAGTTCTTC. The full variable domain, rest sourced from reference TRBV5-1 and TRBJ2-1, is KAGVTQTPRYLIKTRGQQVTLSCSPISGHRSVSWYQQTPGQGLQFLFEYFSETQRNKGNFPGRFSGRQFSNSRSEMNVSTLELGDSALYLCASSWGTSGIYNEQFFGPGTRLTVL.

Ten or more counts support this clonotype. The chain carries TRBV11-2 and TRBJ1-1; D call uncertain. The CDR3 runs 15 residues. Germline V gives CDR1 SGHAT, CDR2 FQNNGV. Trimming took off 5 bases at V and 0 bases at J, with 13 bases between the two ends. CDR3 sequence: CASSTRTALNTEAFF. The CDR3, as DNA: TGTGCCAGCAGCACTCGAACTGCTTTGAACACTGAAGCTTTCTTT.

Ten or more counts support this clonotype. CDR3 protein: CSVEGRDYRYNEQFF. CDR3 coding DNA: TGCAGCGTTGAAGGCCGGGACTATCGATACAATGAGCAGTTCTTC. This chain uses TRBV29-1 with TRBJ2-1, with 7 positions matching TRBD2. With 1 base clipped from V and 4 bases from J, the junction kept 7 bases outside the gene matches. The CDR3 is made up of 15 amino acids. Germline V lookup: CDR1 SQVTM, CDR2 ANQGSEA.

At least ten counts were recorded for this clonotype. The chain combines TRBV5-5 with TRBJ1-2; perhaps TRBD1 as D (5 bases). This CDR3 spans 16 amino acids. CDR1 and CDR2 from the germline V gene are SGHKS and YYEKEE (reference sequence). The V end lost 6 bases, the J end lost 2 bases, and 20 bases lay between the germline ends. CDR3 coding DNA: TGTGCCAGCACCAGGGAGGGGCGCTGGGAAAACTATGGCTACACCTTC. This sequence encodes CASTREGRWENYGYTF.

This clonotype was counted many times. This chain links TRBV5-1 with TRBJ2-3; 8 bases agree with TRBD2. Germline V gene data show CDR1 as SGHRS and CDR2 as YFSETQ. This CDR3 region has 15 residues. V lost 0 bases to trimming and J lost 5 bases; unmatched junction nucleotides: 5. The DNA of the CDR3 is TGCGCCAGCAGCTTGGAGACTAGCGTACAAGATACGCAGTATTTT. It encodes CASSLETSVQDTQYF. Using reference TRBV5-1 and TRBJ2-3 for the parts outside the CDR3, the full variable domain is KAGVTQTPRYLIKTRGQQVTLSCSPISGHRSVSWYQQTPGQGLQFLFEYFSETQRNKGNFPGRFSGRQFSNSRSEMNVSTLELGDSALYLCASSLETSVQDTQYFGPGTRLTVL.

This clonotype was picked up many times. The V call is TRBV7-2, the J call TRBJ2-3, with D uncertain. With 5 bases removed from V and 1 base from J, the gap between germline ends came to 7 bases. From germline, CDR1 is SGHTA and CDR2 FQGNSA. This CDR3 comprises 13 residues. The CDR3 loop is CASSPRGTDTQYF. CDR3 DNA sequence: TGTGCCAGCAGCCCCCGGGGCACAGATACGCAGTATTTT.

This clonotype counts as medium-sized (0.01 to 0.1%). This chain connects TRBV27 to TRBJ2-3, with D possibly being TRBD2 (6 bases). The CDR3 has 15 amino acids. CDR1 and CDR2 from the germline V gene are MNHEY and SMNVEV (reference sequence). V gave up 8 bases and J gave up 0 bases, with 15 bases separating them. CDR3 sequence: CASGISSVSTDTQYF. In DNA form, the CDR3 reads TGTGCCAGCGGTATCTCTAGCGTCAGCACAGATACGCAGTATTTT.

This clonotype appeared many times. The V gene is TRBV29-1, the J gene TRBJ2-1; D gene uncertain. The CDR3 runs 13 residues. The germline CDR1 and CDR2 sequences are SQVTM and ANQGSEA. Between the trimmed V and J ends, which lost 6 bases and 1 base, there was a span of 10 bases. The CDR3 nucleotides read TGCAGCGTCGCGATCTCATCCTACAATGAGCAGTTCTTC. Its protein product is CSVAISSYNEQFF.

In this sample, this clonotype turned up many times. This CDR3 reads CSAPNPRTSGSLEQFF. CDR3 bases: TGCAGTGCCCCCAACCCCCGGACTAGCGGGAGTCTAGAGCAGTTCTTC. The chain couples TRBV20-1 to TRBJ2-1; 13 nucleotides line up with TRBD2. Unmatched junction bases numbered 15, after V lost 6 bases and J lost 10 bases. This CDR3 spans 16 amino acids. Germline-derived CDR1 and CDR2 are DFQATT and SNEGSKA (reference sequence).

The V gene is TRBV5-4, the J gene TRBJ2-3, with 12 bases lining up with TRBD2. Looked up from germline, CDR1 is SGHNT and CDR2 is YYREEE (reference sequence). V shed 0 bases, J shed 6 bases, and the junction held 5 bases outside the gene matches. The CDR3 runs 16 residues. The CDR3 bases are TGTGCCAGCAGCTTGGTGCTAGCGGGAGGGCCGGATACGCAGTATTTT. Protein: CASSLVLAGGPDTQYF.

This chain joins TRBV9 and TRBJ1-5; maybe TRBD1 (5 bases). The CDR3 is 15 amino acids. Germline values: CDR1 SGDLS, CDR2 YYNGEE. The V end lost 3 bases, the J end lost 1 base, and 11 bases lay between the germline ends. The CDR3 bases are TGTGCCAGCAGCGCAGGGACTCTGAGCAATCAGCCCCAGCATTTT. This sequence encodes CASSAGTLSNQPQHF.

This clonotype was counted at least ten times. The CDR3 DNA follows: TGTGCCAGTAGTACTGCGACAGGGGAGTATGGCTACACCTTC. Amino acid sequence: CASSTATGEYGYTF. V and J are TRBV19 and TRBJ1-2, with 8 bases aligning to TRBD1. Looked up from germline, CDR1 is LNHDA and CDR2 is SQIVND (reference sequence). The V gene end was trimmed by 4 bases and the J gene end by 5 bases; junction bases not matched to a gene: 6. The CDR3 loop spans 14 amino acids.

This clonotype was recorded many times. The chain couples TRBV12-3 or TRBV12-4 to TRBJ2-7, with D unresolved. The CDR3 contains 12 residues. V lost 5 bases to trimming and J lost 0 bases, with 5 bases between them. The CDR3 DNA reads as TGTGCCAGCAGTCCCAGCTCCTACGAGCAGTACTTC. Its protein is CASSPSSYEQYF.

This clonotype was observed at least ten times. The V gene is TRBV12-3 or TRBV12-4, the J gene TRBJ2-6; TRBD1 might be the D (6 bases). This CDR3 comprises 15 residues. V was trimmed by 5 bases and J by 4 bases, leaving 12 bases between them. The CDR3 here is CASSHRVSGANVLTF. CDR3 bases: TGTGCCAGCAGTCACAGGGTTTCAGGGGCCAACGTCCTGACTTTC.

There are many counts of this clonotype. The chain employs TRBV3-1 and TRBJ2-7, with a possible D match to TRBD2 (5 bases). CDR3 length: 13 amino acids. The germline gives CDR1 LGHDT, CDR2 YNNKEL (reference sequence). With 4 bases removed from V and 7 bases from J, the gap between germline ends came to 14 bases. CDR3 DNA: TGTGCCAGCAGCCCTCCGGGGAATAGAGAGCAGTACTTC. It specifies CASSPPGNREQYF.

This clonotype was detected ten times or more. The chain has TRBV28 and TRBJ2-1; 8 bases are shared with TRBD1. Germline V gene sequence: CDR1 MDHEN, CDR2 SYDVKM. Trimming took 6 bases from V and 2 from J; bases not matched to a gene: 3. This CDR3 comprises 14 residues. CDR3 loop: CASSRQGPYNEQFF. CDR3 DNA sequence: TGTGCCAGCAGCAGACAGGGGCCCTACAATGAGCAGTTCTTC. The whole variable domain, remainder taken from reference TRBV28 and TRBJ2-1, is DVKVTQSSRYLVKRTGEKVFLECVQDMDHENMFWYRQDPGLGLRLIYFSYDVKMKEKGDIPEGYSVSREKKERFSLILESASTNQTSMYLCASSRQGPYNEQFFGPGTRLTVL.

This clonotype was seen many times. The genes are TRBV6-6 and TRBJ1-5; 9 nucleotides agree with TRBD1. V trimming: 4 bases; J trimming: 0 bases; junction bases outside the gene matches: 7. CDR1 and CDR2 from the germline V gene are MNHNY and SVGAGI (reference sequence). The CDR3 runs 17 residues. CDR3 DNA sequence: TGTGCCAGCAGTTCTAGACAGGGGGGGATTAGCAATCAGCCCCAGCATTTT. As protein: CASSSRQGGISNQPQHF.

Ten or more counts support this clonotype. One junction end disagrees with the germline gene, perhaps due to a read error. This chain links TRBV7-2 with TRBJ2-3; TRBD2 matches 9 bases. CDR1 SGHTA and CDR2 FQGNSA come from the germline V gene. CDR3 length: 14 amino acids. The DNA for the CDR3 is TGTGCCAGCAGCCCCGGGACTAGCAGAGATACGCAGTATTTT. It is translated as CASSPGTSRDTQYF.

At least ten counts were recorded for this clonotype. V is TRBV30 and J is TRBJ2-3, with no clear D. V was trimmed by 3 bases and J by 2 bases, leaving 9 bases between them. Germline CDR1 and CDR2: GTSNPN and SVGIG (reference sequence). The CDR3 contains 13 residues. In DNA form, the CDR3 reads TGTGCCTGGAGGGTTACATTCACAGATACGCAGTATTTT. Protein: CAWRVTFTDTQYF.

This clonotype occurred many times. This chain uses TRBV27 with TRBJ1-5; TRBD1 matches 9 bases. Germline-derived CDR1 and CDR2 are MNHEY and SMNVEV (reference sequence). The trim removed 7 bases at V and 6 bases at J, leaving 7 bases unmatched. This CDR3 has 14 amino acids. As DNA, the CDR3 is TGTGCCAGCATGAAACAGGGGGCTGGTCAGCCCCAGCATTTT. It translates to CASMKQGAGQPQHF.

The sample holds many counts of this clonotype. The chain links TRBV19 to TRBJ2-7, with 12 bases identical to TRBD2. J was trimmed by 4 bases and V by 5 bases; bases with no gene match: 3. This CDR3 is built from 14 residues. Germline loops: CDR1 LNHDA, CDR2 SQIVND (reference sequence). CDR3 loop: CASSSTSGRYEQYF. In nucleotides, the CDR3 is TGTGCCAGTAGTTCGACTAGCGGGAGATACGAGCAGTACTTC.

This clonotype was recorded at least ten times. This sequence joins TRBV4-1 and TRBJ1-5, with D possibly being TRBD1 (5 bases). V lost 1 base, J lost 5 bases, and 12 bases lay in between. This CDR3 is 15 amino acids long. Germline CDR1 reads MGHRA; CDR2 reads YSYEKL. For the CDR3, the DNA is TGCGCCAGCAGCCAAGTCATGGGGGGGGATCAGCCCCAGCATTTT. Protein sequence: CASSQVMGGDQPQHF.

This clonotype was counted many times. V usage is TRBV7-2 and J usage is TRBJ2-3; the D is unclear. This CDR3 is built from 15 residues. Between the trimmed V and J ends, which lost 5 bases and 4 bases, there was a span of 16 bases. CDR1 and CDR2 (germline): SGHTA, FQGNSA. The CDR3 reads CASSTGQQKADTQYF. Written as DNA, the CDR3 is TGTGCCAGCAGCACCGGTCAGCAAAAGGCAGATACGCAGTATTTT.

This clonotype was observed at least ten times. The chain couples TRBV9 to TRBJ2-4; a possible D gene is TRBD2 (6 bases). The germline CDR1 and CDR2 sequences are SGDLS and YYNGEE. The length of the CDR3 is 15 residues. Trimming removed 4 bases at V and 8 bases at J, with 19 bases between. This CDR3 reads CASSPAAGLADIQYF. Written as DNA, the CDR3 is TGTGCCAGCAGCCCAGCGGCGGGGCTGGCAGACATTCAGTACTTC. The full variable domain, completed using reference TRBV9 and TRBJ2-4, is DSGVTQTPKHLITATGQRVTLRCSPRSGDLSVYWYQQSLDQGLQFLIQYYNGEERAKGNILERFSAQQFPDLHSELNLSSLELGDSALYFCASSPAAGLADIQYFGAGTRLSVL.